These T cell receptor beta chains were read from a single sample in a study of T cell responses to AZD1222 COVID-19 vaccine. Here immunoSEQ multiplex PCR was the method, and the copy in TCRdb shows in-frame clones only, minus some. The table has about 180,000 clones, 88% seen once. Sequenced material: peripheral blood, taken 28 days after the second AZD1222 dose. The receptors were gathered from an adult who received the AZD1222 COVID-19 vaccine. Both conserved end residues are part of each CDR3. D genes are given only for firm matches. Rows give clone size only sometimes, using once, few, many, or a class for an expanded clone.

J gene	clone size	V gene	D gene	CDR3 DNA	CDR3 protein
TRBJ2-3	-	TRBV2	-	TGTGCCAGCAGTGGGGGTAGGGAAAGCACAGATACGCAGTATTTT	CASSGGRESTDTQYF
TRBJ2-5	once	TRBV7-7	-	TGTGCCAGCAGTATAGTGGAAGGGGCCCTAGAGACCCAGTACTTC	CASSIVEGALETQYF
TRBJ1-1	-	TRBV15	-	TGTGCCACCAGTCACGGGTACCCCACTGAAGCTTTCTTT	CATSHGYPTEAFF
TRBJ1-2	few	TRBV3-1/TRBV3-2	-	TGTGCCAGCAGTCAACGGAGTGGGGATTCGTGGAGGTTAGGCTACACCTTC	CASSQRSGDSWRLGYTF
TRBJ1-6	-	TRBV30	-	TGTGCCTGGAGTGGTACGGTTAGCTCCTATAATTCACCCCTCCACTTT	CAWSGTVSSYNSPLHF
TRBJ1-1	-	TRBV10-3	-	TGTGCCATCAGGGGTGGGGAGAATGAAGCTTTCTTT	CAIRGGENEAFF
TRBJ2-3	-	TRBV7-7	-	TGTGCCAGCAGCTTAGATGAAGGAGATACGCAGTATTTT	CASSLDEGDTQYF
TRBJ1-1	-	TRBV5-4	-	TGTGCCAGCAGGGAAGGGAACACTGAAGCTTTCTTT	CASREGNTEAFF
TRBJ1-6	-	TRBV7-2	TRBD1	TGTGCCAGCAGCTACCGACAGGGAAATTCACCCCTCCACTTT	CASSYRQGNSPLHF
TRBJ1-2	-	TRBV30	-	TGTGCCTGGAGCAGTGTTTCTAACTATGGCTACACCTTC	CAWSSVSNYGYTF
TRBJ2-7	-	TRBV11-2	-	TGTGCCAGCAGCTTATCGGACAGACGCTACGAGCAGTACTTC	CASSLSDRRYEQYF
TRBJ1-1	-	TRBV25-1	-	TGTGCCAGCAGTGATGACCAGAACACTGAAGCTTTCTTT	CASSDDQNTEAFF
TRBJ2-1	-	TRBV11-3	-	TGTGCCAGCAGCAGACTCCAAACAGGGTACAATGAGCAGTTCTTC	CASSRLQTGYNEQFF
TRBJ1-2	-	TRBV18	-	TGTGCCAGCTCACCAGGGGACTATGGCTACACCTTC	CASSPGDYGYTF
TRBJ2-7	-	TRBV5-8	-	TGTGCCAGCAGCCCCTGGGGGGACACCTACGAGCAGTACTTC	CASSPWGDTYEQYF
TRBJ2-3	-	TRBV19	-	TGTGCCAGTACCCAGGGCGGCTGGGAGACAGATACGCAGTATTTT	CASTQGGWETDTQYF
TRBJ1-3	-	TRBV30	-	TGTGCCTGGAGTTCTTTACGGGACAACTCTGGAAACACCATATATTTT	CAWSSLRDNSGNTIYF
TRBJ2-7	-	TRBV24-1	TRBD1	TGTGCCACCAGTGAAGGGACAGACTACGAGCAGTACTTC	CATSEGTDYEQYF
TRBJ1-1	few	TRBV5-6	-	TGTGCCAGCAGCTTAATAAGGGGGGACACTGAAGCTTTCTTT	CASSLIRGDTEAFF
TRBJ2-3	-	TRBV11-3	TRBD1	TGTGCCAGCAGCCTGGGACAGGCCAGCACAGATACGCAGTATTTT	CASSLGQASTDTQYF
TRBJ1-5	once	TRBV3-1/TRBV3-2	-	TGTGCCAGCAGCCAAGGACGTCAGGGGAATCAGCCCCAGCATTTT	CASSQGRQGNQPQHF
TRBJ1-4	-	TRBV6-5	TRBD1	TGTGCCAGCAGTTACTCCCCGGGACAGGGGAATGAAAAACTGTTTTTT	CASSYSPGQGNEKLFF
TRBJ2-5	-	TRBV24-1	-	TGTGCCACCAGTGATTCCCTCGGGCAGGTGGAGACCCAGTACTTC	CATSDSLGQVETQYF
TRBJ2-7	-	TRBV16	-	TGTGCCAGCAGCCAAACTCCCGGGGACACGGAGGGGTACTTC	CASSQTPGDTEGYF
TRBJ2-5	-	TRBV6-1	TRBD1	TGTGCCAGCAGTGGACACCGGGACAGGGATTCAGAGACCCAGTACTTC	CASSGHRDRDSETQYF
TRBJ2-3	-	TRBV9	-	TGTGCCAGCAGCGTAGGCCTGGATACGCAGTATTTT	CASSVGLDTQYF
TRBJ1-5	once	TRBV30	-	TGTGCCTGGAGCCAGGCCACGGCGGGTCAGCCCCAGCATTTT	CAWSQATAGQPQHF
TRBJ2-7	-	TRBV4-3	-	TGCGCCAGCAGCCAAGATCTCAGGAGGTCCTACGAGCAGTACTTC	CASSQDLRRSYEQYF
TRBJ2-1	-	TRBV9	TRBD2	TGTGCCAGCAGCGTAGACCCGGGGGGGCTGGGTGAGCAGTTCTTC	CASSVDPGGLGEQFF
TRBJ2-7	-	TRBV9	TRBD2	TGTGCCAGCAGCGTAGGCGCTAGCGGGGGGAACCCCTACGAGCAGTACTTC	CASSVGASGGNPYEQYF
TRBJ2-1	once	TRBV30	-	TGTGCCTGGACCCCCCCGCACCTGGGGAGCTCCTACAATGAGCAGTTCTTC	CAWTPPHLGSSYNEQFF
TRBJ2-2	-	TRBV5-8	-	TGTGCCAGCAGGGAGCAGGGGAACACCGGGGAGCTGTTTTTT	CASREQGNTGELFF
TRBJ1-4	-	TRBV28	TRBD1	TGTGCCAGCAGTTTAAGGGGGCCTGGCGGTGAAAAACTGTTTTTT	CASSLRGPGGEKLFF
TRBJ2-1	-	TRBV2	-	TGTGCCAGCACCGACCTCCTGGACTCTAGTAACTCCTACAATGAGCAGTTCTTC	CASTDLLDSSNSYNEQFF
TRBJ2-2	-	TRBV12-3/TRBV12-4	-	TGTGCCAGCAGTTTAGGGGCCGGGGAGCTGTTTTTT	CASSLGAGELFF
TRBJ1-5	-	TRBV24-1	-	TGTGCCACCAGTGAATCGGCTCTCGGGCCCCAGCATTTT	CATSESALGPQHF
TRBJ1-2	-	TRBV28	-	TGTGCCAGCACTCCGGCGGGGGGGCAGAGATATCATGGCTACACCTTC	CASTPAGGQRYHGYTF
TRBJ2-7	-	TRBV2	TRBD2	TGTGCCAGCAGTGAGGGGAGGGCCTACGAGCAGTACTTC	CASSEGRAYEQYF
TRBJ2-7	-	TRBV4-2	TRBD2	TGTGCCAGCAGCCAAGAGCCTAGCGGGGCCTCTGAGCAGTACTTC	CASSQEPSGASEQYF
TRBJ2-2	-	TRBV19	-	TGTGCCAGTAGTATCCCATCGGTAAACACCGGGGAGCTGTTTTTT	CASSIPSVNTGELFF
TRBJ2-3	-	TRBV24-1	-	TGTGCCACCAGTGATTCGAAAGAGATCACAGATACGCAGTATTTT	CATSDSKEITDTQYF
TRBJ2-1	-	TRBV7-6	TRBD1	TGTGCCAGCAGCTTAGGTTCCGGGACAGGAACCTACAATGAGCAGTTCTTC	CASSLGSGTGTYNEQFF
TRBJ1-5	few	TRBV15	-	TGTGCCACCAGCAGAGATCACTTGCAGCCCCAGCATTTT	CATSRDHLQPQHF
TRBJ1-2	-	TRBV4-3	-	TGCGCCAGCAGCCCTAGAATAGTAAACTATGGCTACACCTTC	CASSPRIVNYGYTF
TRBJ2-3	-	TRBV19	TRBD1	TGTGCCAGTAGTATCAACAGGGGGCGCACAGATACGCAGTATTTT	CASSINRGRTDTQYF
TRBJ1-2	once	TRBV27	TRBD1	TGTGCCAGCAGTCAAGGACAGGGCTATGGCTACACCTTC	CASSQGQGYGYTF
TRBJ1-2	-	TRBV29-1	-	TGCAGCGTTGGTCAGAGGAACTATGGCTACACCTTC	CSVGQRNYGYTF